Below, one T cell receptor beta chain is given with its context. Qualities for individual bases were not recorded, and no much larger clone is one base off. This sample stems from a study of T cell repertoires in chronic hepatitis B (dated by TCRdb to the late 2010s). Preparation of the library involved the immunoSEQ multiplex PCR assay. The table comes from immuneACCESS by way of TCRdb, which keeps in-frame sequences with V and J called. Part of the clones is missing from these tables; in studies checked, under half for an unresolved V gene and the rest for unknown reasons. In this sample the table shows about 480 clones, 70% to 90% of which occur a single time. The ten biggest clones cover roughly 15% of the sample. The source material was HBV polymerase (pol387) epitope-specific CD8+ T cells from PBMCs. The source is a human donor with chronic hepatitis B virus infection.

Read as DNA, the sequence is TGTGCCAGCAGCGCCGGGACAGGAACTGGAGAGACCCAGTACTTC. Its protein reads: CASSAGTGTGETQYF. Rearrangement joined TRBV6-5 to TRBJ2-5, with 8 central nucleotides matching TRBD1. From the cysteine through the phenylalanine, the CDR3 covers 15 amino acids. Just CDR3 DNA is preserved here, 45 bases in frame from base 1. Germline trimming: 6 bases from V, 4 bases from J; junction bases outside gene matches: 10. CDR1 MNHEY and CDR2 SVGAGI were looked up in the germline V gene.